This entry lists 15 T cell receptor beta chains sequenced from one sample in a study of blood T cell repertoires in COVID-19. Sequencing was performed with immunoSEQ multiplex PCR; in TCRdb, only in-frame clones are kept and a portion is missing. The repertoire holds 71,000 or so clones, with approximately 80% as singletons. Source material: peripheral blood. These receptors were taken from a man in his 70s with acute or convalescent COVID-19.

The CDR3, as DNA: TGTGCCAGCAGTCCTAGCGGTGGTGTCTACGAGCAGTACTTC. Its protein is CASSPSGGVYEQYF. V and J are TRBV6-5 and TRBJ2-7, with 7 bases identical to TRBD2. Germline values: CDR1 MNHEY, CDR2 SVGAGI. The J segment lost 3 bases and the V segment lost 5 bases, leaving 7 bases of the junction unmatched. This CDR3 has 14 residues.

In its sample, this clone was seen a few times. The rearrangement links TRBV19 to TRBJ2-7; 15 bases align to TRBD2. The CDR3 extends over 18 amino acids. The trim removed 6 bases at V and 2 bases at J, leaving 11 bases unmatched. Germline CDR1 LNHDA, CDR2 SQIVND (reference sequence). In DNA, the CDR3 is TGTGCCAGTAGGGGATCCCCGGGACTAGCGGGAGGTGCCTACGAGCAGTACTTC. It is translated as CASRGSPGLAGGAYEQYF.

V and J are TRBV4-1 and TRBJ2-7; TRBD1 might be the D (5 bases). The CDR3 contains 13 residues. Trimming shortened V by 5 bases and J by 3 bases, and 11 bases separated the two germline ends. CDR1 and CDR2 from the germline V gene are MGHRA and YSYEKL. The CDR3 DNA is TGCGCCAGCAGCTCTTCCAGGGACTACGAGCAGTACTTC. It codes for CASSSSRDYEQYF.

This clone appeared once. The CDR3 protein is CASSEGGGRGYTF. The DNA of the CDR3 is TGTGCCAGCAGTGAAGGAGGCGGCAGGGGATACACCTTC. V and J are TRBV6-1 and TRBJ1-2; tentative D call: TRBD1 (6 bases). Trimming pared 1 base from V and 11 bases from J, leaving 14 bases between. Germline V lookup: CDR1 MNHNS, CDR2 SASEGT. CDR3 length equals 13 residues.

The V and J genes are TRBV30 and TRBJ2-7; possibly TRBD2 for D (6 bases). V was pared by 8 bases and J by 5 bases, with 22 bases between. The germline gives CDR1 GTSNPN, CDR2 SVGIG (reference sequence). This CDR3 has 14 amino acids. CDR3 amino acids: CARAGAWGGNEQYF. CDR3 sequence (DNA): TGTGCCCGGGCAGGCGCCTGGGGCGGGAACGAGCAGTACTTC. The whole variable domain, filled in from reference TRBV30 and TRBJ2-7, reads SQTIHQWPATLVQPVGSPLSLECTVEGTSNPNLYWYRQAAGRGLQLLFYSVGIGQISSEVPQNLSASRPQDRQFILSSKKLLLSDSGFYLCARAGAWGGNEQYFGPGTRLTVT.

CDR3 in amino acids: CASSQETGSYEKLFF. In DNA form, the CDR3 reads TGCGCCAGCAGCCAAGAGACAGGGTCTTATGAAAAACTGTTTTTT. V usage is TRBV4-1 and J usage is TRBJ1-4, with 7 bases identical to TRBD1. The germline V gene encodes CDR1 MGHRA and CDR2 YSYEKL. Trimming at V came to 0 bases and at J to 6 bases, leaving 4 bases not matched to a gene. The CDR3 is 15 amino acids.

J is TRBJ1-3 and V is TRBV4-1; unclear D gene. This CDR3 region has 15 residues. V dropped 6 bases and J dropped 0 bases, with 12 bases sitting between them. Germline V CDR1 and CDR2: MGHRA, YSYEKL. The CDR3 loop reads CASSRQENSGNTIYF. The DNA for the CDR3 is TGCGCCAGCAGTCGCCAGGAAAACTCTGGAAACACCATATATTTT.

This clone has a handful of counts. The chain is built from TRBV2 and TRBJ1-6; 12 nucleotides line up with TRBD1. The V segment lost 6 bases and the J segment 8 bases; nucleotides outside the gene matches: 5. CDR1 and CDR2 from the germline V gene are SNHLY and FYNNEI. This CDR3 spans 15 amino acids. CDR3 DNA: TGTGCCAGCAGGGGGACAGGGGGCGCCGATTCACCCCTCCACTTT. Encoded protein: CASRGTGGADSPLHF.

The genes are TRBV28 and TRBJ1-1; D call uncertain. This CDR3 is 14 amino acids long. V lost 7 bases to trimming and J lost 5 bases, with 17 bases between them. Looked up from germline, CDR1 is MDHEN and CDR2 is SYDVKM. CDR3 residues: CASNIKLEGTEAFF. DNA of the CDR3: TGTGCCAGCAACATAAAACTGGAGGGAACTGAAGCTTTCTTT.

The chain employs TRBV13 and TRBJ2-7; 10 bases fit TRBD1. Looked up from germline, CDR1 is PRHDT and CDR2 is FYEKMQ (reference sequence). CDR3 length: 16 residues. The V gene end was trimmed by 5 bases and the J gene end by 2 bases; junction bases not matched to a gene: 9. The CDR3 DNA follows: TGTGCCAGCAGCCCGCGACAGGGGGCGATGACCTACGAGCAGTACTTC. This translates into CASSPRQGAMTYEQYF.

The chain uses TRBV6-5 and TRBJ2-2; no reliable D call. Germline V gene data show CDR1 as MNHEY and CDR2 as SVGAGI. This CDR3 contains 12 residues. Trimming left V 4 bases short and J 4 bases short, with 4 bases between. The chain's CDR3 is CASSFGTGELFF. The CDR3 nucleotides are TGTGCCAGCAGTTTCGGCACCGGGGAGCTGTTTTTT.

This chain links TRBV4-3 with TRBJ1-5, with D unclear. The CDR3 is 15 residues long. The V gene's germline CDR1 is LGHNA and CDR2 YSLEER. V was clipped by 0 bases and J by 5 bases, with 11 bases between them. The CDR3 DNA sequence: TGCGCCAGCAGCCAAGATCTAATGAGGGATCAGCCCCAGCATTTT. Its protein is CASSQDLMRDQPQHF.

The V gene is TRBV27, the J gene TRBJ1-3, with 7 bases fitting TRBD1. Germline-derived CDR1 and CDR2 are MNHEY and SMNVEV (reference sequence). The CDR3 has 15 amino acids. V gave up 5 bases and J gave up 0 bases; unmatched junction bases: 4. CDR3: CASSTGAFSGNTIYF. The CDR3 DNA reads TGTGCCAGCAGTACAGGGGCTTTCTCTGGAAACACCATATATTTT.

The chain couples TRBV2 to TRBJ2-5; 8 bases are shared with TRBD1. Germline V gene sequence: CDR1 SNHLY, CDR2 FYNNEI. V was pared by 6 bases and J by 7 bases, with 10 bases of the junction left unmatched. The CDR3 has 14 residues. CDR3 coding DNA: TGTGCCAGCAGCGAGGACAGGGCTCAGTGGACCCAGTACTTC. This codes for CASSEDRAQWTQYF.

The J gene is TRBJ2-7, the V gene TRBV6-4, with TRBD2 identical over 9 bases. The trim removed 0 bases at V and 0 bases at J, leaving 12 bases unmatched. Per the germline V gene, CDR1 is MRHNA and CDR2 is SNTAGT. This CDR3 region has 19 residues. Here the CDR3 reads CASSDSKRTSGHLSYEQYF. In DNA form, the CDR3 reads TGTGCCAGCAGTGACTCGAAGCGAACTAGCGGGCACCTCTCCTACGAGCAGTACTTC.